This T cell receptor (beta chain) came from a study of blood T cell repertoires in COVID-19 (dated by TCRdb to about 2020). With respect to the entire study: Samples covering the acute and convalescent phases of COVID-19 were provided by collaborators in the United States, Italy and Spain. The material from the prospective study consisted of cDNA or gDNA derived from T cells, B-cell-depleted T cells, or PBMCs. The repertoires were released in a freely available public database meant as a resource for research on the immune response to SARS-CoV-2. Where available, HLA class I and class II types were obtained from metadata supplied by the sample provider rather than from assay-based typing. The sample metadata nearly always contained a de-identified subject ID, COVID-19 status, age in years and sex. Samples came from the ongoing ImmuneRACE study (first 160 participants) plus 1,254 subjects from 6 global collaborators. Deeply sampled blood TCRbeta repertoires from subjects exposed to, actively infected with, or recovered from COVID-19 were included in the dataset. What the research found in general, with its limitations: The quantity of clinical and demographic metadata differed by source and by participant and was supplied without curation.

The immunoSEQ Assay, a bias-controlled multiplex PCR, was used to amplify TCRbeta CDR3 regions from genomic DNA. As for the original processing: Nucleated cell counts per sample were estimated from amplification of reference gene primers within the assay. To quantify the absolute abundance of each unique TCRbeta CDR3 rearrangement, sequence reads were collapsed and filtered. Productive Simpson clonality was computed per sample as the square root of Simpson's diversity index over productive rearrangements. TCRdb took over this immuneACCESS table, retaining in-frame rearrangements with V and J assigned. Such tables are incomplete; in checked studies, under half of the missing clones stem from an unresolved V gene, and the remainder is unexplained. The D gene and trimming were derived from the DNA, and the V and J assignments and clone size from that table. The sample yields about 270,000 clones; around 82% were counted once. The ten largest account for approximately 5.9% of the sample.

Inclusive of the bounding cysteine and phenylalanine, the CDR3 is 15 residues long. CDR3 DNA only is kept here, 45 bases in frame from base 1. According to the germline V gene, CDR1 reads SGHRS and CDR2 reads YFSETQ. V is clipped by 4 bases and J by 1 base, and the sequence between their germline boundaries is 15 bases long. Each collaborating institution followed its own protocols to collect whole blood in K2EDTA tubes. For TCRbeta analysis, collaborators shipped samples as frozen whole blood, isolated PBMCs, or DNA extracted from either of those sample types. Concerning this clone: Its antigen has not been determined. Per-base qualities were not stored, and no clone one base away is much larger.

This TCR was sampled from a man aged 80 or over with acute or convalescent COVID-19. The receptor chain draws on TRBV5-1 and TRBJ2-7, with TRBD2 perhaps the D gene, on 6 matching bases. Sequencing was done on a sample of peripheral blood. The CDR3 corresponds to CASSRTELASYEQYF. The nucleotides are TGCGCCAGCAGCCGCACCGAACTAGCTTCCTACGAGCAGTACTTC.